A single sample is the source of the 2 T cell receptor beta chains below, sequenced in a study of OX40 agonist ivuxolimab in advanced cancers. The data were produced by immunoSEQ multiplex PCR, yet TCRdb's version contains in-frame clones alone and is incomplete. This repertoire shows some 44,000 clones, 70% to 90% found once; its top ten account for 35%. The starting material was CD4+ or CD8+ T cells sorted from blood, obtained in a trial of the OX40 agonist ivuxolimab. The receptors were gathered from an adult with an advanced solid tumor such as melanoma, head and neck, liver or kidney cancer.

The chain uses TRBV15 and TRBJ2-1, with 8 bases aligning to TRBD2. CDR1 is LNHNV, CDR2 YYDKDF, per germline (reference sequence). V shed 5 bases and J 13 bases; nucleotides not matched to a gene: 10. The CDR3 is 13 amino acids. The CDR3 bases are TGTGCCACCAGCGCCGTCGGGAGGGCCCACCAGTTCTTC. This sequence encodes CATSAVGRAHQFF. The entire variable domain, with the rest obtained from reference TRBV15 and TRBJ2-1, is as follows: DAMVIQNPRYQVTQFGKPVTLSCSQTLNHNVMYWYQQKSSQAPKLLFHYYDKDFNNEADTPDNFQSRRPNTSFCFLDIRSPGLGDTAMYLCATSAVGRAHQFFGPGTRLTVL.

Written as DNA, the CDR3 is TGCAGCGTTGAAGAGTTGGAGGTGAACTATGGCTACACCTTC. It yields the protein CSVEELEVNYGYTF. This chain connects TRBV29-1 to TRBJ1-2; D gene ambiguous. This CDR3 spans 14 amino acids. Trimming removed 0 bases from V and 2 bases from J, with 10 bases in between. Germline V gives CDR1 SQVTM, CDR2 ANQGSEA. Together with reference TRBV29-1 and TRBJ1-2, the CDR3 gives the full variable domain: SAVISQKPSRDICQRGTSLTIQCQVDSQVTMMFWYRQQPGQSLTLIATANQGSEATYESGFVIDKFPISRPNLTFSTLTVSNMSPEDSSIYLCSVEELEVNYGYTFGSGTRLTVV.